This is a list of T cell receptor beta chains from one sample in a study of T cell repertoires in cytomegalovirus infection. Via MiXCR, TCRdb re-called the reads, giving one row per CDR3 protein. The sample lists roughly 200,000 distinct CDR3 sequences; about 18% were seen once. Sample: CD8+ T cells from PBMCs. The receptors stem from a human donor in good health (CMV status not recorded). Some clones in this sample may be carry-over from other donors' samples. CDR3s include the opening cysteine and the closing phenylalanine or tryptophan. D genes are given only for firm matches. Not all rows give a size; the values are once, few, many and, for expanded clones, a class.

>NA|TRBV28|TRBD2|TRBJ2-3
TGTGCCAGCAGGAGACCTCTAGCGGGGGGCAGCACAGATACGCAGTATTTT
CASRRPLAGGSTDTQYF
>few|TRBV7-8|NA|TRBJ1-3
TGTGCCAGCAGCTTAGGCGGGGAAGGAAGGATAAGAAACACCATATATTTT
CASSLGGEGRIRNTIYF
>once|TRBV6-1|TRBD1|TRBJ2-1
TGTGACAGCAGTCTTCGGACAGGGAAGAGGAATGAGCAGTTCTTC
CDSSLRTGKRNEQFF
>NA|TRBV7-2|NA|TRBJ2-7
TGTGCCAGCAGCTTAGTTGTACCAGCTTCCTACGAGCAGTACTTC
CASSLVVPASYEQYF
>few|TRBV28|NA|TRBJ2-6
TGTGCCAGCTTAGGAGCGGCTGGGGCCAACGTCCTGACTTTC
CASLGAAGANVLTF
>NA|TRBV20-1|NA|TRBJ1-4
TGCAGTGCTAGAGTTCCAGGGAGAGGAGCAACTAATGAAAAACTGTTTTTT
CSARVPGRGATNEKLFF
>NA|TRBV20-1|NA|TRBJ1-6
TGCAGTGCTAGGCCGCTGCACAATTCACCCCTCCACTTT
CSARPLHNSPLHF
>few|TRBV7-3|TRBD1|TRBJ1-2
TGTGCCAGCAGCTTGGGAGGGGGCGGTGGCTACACCTTC
CASSLGGGGGYTF
>many|TRBV7-2|NA|TRBJ1-4
TGTGCCAGCAGCTTCAAGGGTACAGGTTCCAAACTGTTTTTT
CASSFKGTGSKLFF
>few|TRBV2|TRBD1|TRBJ2-1
TGTGCCAGCAGTGGCCCGGGACAGACCTACAATGAGCAGTTCTTC
CASSGPGQTYNEQFF
>NA|TRBV29-1|NA|TRBJ1-1
TGCAGCGTTGATCCGGGACATAACACTGAAGCTTTCTTT
CSVDPGHNTEAFF
>NA|TRBV12-3/TRBV12-4|TRBD2|TRBJ2-3
TGTGCCAGCAGGGGGACTAGCGGGGGGACTTTGGGGACGCAGTATTTT
CASRGTSGGTLGTQYF
>few|TRBV7-9|NA|TRBJ1-6
TGTGCCAGCCAGGGGATAGTGAGCTCCTATAATTCACCCCTCCACTTT
CASQGIVSSYNSPLHF
>NA|TRBV6-8|NA|TRBJ2-4
TGTGCCAGCAGTCCCCCGGGGGCCATTCAGTACTTC
CASSPPGAIQYF
>many|TRBV10-2|NA|TRBJ2-7
TGCGCCAGCAGTGAGTCTTGGGGACCCTACGAGCAGTACTTC
CASSESWGPYEQYF
>few|TRBV7-9|TRBD1|TRBJ2-7
TGTGCCAGCAGCTTCTCCCCAGGGACAGGGGAGGTCGAGCAGTACTTC
CASSFSPGTGEVEQYF
>NA|TRBV7-9|NA|TRBJ2-3
TGTGCCAGCAGCTTAGACCGAGCGTCTAGCACAGATACGCAGTATTTT
CASSLDRASSTDTQYF
>NA|TRBV7-6|NA|TRBJ2-7
TGTGCCAGCAGCTTAGCGGGAATGGGCTACGAGCAGTACTTC
CASSLAGMGYEQYF
>few|TRBV6-1|NA|TRBJ2-1
TGTGCCAGCATGGGCAATGAGCAGTTCTTC
CASMGNEQFF
>NA|TRBV4-1|NA|TRBJ2-3
TGCGCCAGCAGCCAAGTAGGCGTGATGGGAAAACTGGGCACAGATACGCAGTATTTT
CASSQVGVMGKLGTDTQYF
>few|TRBV7-3|NA|TRBJ2-3
TGTGCCAGCAGTGACTCCCCTGCTAGCACAGATACGCAGTATTTT
CASSDSPASTDTQYF
>few|TRBV7-2|NA|TRBJ1-5
TGTGCCAGCAGCTTAAGGGCAGGGGTGGGCAATCAGCCCCAGCATTTT
CASSLRAGVGNQPQHF
>few|TRBV28|TRBD1|TRBJ1-6
TGTGCCAGCAGAAACTTTCGGGACAGGGCCTTGGCTCTCCACTTT
CASRNFRDRALALHF
>few|TRBV7-2|NA|TRBJ1-4
TGTGCCAGCAGCTTCGTGCCTTGGACACTTAATGAAAAACTGTTTTTT
CASSFVPWTLNEKLFF
>NA|TRBV12-3/TRBV12-4|NA|TRBJ1-2
TGTGCCAGCAGCCCCTTGAAAGGAGCTAACTATGGCTACACCTTC
CASSPLKGANYGYTF
>NA|TRBV6-6|NA|TRBJ2-7
TGTGCCAGCAGTGTTGACGCGGGCCTCTCCTACGAGCAGTACTTC
CASSVDAGLSYEQYF
>few|TRBV25-1|NA|TRBJ1-2
TGTGCCAGCAGTGAGTGGACGGCAGGCTACACCTTC
CASSEWTAGYTF
>NA|TRBV11-3|NA|TRBJ2-1
TGTGCCAGCAGCTTAGATTGGGCCAGGGGAGCGTCCTACAATGAGCAGTTCTTC
CASSLDWARGASYNEQFF
>few|TRBV28|NA|TRBJ2-6
TGTGCCAGCAGTCTTATGGGAGAGTTCGGGGCCAACGTCCTGACTTTC
CASSLMGEFGANVLTF